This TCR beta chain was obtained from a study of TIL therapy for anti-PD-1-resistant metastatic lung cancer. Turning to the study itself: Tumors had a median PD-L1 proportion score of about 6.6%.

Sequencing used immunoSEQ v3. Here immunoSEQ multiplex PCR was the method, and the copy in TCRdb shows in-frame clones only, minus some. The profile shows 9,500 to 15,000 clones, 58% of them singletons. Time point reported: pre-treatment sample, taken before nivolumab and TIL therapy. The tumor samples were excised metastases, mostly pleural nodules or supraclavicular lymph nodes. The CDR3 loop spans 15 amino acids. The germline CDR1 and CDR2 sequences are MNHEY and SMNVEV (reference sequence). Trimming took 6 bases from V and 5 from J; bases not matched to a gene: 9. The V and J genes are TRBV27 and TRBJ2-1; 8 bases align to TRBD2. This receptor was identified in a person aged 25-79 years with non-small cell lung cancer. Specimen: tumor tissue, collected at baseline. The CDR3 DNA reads TGTGCCAGCAGAAAGTTAACTAGCGGAAACAATGAGCAGTTCTTC. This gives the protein CASRKLTSGNNEQFF.